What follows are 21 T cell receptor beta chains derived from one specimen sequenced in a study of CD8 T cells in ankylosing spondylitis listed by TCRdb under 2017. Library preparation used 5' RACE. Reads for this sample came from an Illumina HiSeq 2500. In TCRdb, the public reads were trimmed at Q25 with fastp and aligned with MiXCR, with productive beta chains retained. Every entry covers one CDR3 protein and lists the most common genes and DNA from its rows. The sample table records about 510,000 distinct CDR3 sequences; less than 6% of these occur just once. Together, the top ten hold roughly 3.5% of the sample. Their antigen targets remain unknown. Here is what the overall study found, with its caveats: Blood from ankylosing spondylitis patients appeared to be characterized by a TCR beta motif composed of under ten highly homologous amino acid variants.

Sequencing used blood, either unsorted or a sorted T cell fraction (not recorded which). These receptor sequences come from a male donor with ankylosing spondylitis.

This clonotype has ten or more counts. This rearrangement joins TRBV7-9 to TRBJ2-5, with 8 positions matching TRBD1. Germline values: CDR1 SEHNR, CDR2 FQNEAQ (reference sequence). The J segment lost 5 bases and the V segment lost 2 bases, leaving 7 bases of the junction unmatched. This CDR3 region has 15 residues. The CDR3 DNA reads TGTGCCAGCAGCTTATTGGGGACAGGAGGGGAGACCCAGTACTTC. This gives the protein CASSLLGTGGETQYF.

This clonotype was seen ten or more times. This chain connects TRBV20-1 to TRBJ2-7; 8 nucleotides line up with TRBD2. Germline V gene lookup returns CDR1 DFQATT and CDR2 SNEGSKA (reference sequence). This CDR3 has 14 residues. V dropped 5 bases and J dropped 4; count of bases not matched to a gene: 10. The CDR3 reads CSAHPVAGSYEQYF. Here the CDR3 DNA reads TGCAGTGCTCACCCAGTAGCGGGGAGTTACGAGCAGTACTTC.

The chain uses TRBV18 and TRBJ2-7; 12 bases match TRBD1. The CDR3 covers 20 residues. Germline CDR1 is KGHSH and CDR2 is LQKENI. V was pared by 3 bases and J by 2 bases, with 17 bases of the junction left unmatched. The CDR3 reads CASSPLSYGTGGAWTYEQYF. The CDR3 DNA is TGTGCCAGCTCACCCTTATCCTACGGGACAGGGGGCGCGTGGACCTACGAGCAGTACTTC.

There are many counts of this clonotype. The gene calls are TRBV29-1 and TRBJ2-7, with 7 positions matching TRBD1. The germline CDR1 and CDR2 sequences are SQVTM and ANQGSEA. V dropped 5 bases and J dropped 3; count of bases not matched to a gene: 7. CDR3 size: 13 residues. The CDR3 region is CSVKTGFSYEQYF. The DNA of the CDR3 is TGCAGCGTTAAGACAGGGTTCAGCTACGAGCAGTACTTC.

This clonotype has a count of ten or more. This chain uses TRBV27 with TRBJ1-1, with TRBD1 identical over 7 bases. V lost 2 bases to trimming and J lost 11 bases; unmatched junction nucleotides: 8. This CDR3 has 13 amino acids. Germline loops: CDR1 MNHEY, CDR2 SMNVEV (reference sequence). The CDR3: CASSLTGERWAFF. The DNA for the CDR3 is TGTGCCAGCAGTTTAACAGGGGAACGTTGGGCTTTCTTT.

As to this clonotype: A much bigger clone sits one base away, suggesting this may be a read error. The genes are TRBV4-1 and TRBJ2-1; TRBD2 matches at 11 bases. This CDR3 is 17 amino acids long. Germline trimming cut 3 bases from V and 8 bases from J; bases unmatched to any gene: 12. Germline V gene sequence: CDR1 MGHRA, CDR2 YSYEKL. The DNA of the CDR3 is TGCGCCAGCAGCCATACGGGAACTAGCGGGAGAACGTATGAGCAGTTCTTC. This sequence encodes CASSHTGTSGRTYEQFF.

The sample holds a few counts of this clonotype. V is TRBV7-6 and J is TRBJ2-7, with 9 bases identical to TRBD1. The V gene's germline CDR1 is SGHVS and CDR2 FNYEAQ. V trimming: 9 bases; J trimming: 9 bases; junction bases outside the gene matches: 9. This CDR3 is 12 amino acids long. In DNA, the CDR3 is TGTGCCAGTATGGGGACAGGGTCGGGGCAGTACTTC. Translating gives CASMGTGSGQYF.

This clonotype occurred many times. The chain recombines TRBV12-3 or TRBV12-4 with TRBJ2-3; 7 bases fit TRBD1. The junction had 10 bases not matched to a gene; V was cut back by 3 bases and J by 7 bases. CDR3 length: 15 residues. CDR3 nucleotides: TGTGCCAGCAGTTTGTTAGGGCAGGGGGAACATACGCAGTATTTT. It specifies CASSLLGQGEHTQYF.

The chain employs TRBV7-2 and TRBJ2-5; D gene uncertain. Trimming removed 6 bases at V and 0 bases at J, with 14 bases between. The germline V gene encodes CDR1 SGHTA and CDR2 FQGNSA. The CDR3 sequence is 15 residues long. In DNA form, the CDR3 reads TGTGCCAGCAGTCTTACGTCACCTAACCAAGAGACCCAGTACTTC. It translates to CASSLTSPNQETQYF. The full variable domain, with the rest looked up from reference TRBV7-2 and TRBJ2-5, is GAGVSQSPSNKVTEKGKDVELRCDPISGHTALYWYRQSLGQGLEFLIYFQGNSAPDKSGLPSDRFSAERTGGSVSTLTIQRTQQEDSAVYLCASSLTSPNQETQYFGPGTRLLVL.

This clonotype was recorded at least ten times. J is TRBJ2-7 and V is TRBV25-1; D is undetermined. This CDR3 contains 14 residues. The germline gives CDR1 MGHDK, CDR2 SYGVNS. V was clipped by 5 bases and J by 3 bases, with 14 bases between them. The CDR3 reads CASSPQGSYYEQYF. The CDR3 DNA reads TGTGCCAGCAGTCCCCAAGGCAGTTACTACGAGCAGTACTTC.

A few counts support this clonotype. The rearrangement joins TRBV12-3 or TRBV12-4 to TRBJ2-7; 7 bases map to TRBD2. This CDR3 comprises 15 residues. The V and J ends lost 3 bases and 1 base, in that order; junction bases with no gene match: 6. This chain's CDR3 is CASSFSGLSSYEQYF. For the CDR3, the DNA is TGTGCCAGCAGTTTTAGCGGGCTTTCGTCCTACGAGCAGTACTTC.

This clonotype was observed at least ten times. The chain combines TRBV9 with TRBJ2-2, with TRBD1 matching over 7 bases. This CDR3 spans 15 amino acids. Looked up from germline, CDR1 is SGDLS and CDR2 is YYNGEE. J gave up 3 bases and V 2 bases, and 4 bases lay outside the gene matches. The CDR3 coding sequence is TGTGCCAGCAGCGTCCGAGACAGGGACACCGGGGAGCTGTTTTTT. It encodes CASSVRDRDTGELFF.

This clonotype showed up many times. CDR3 residues: CASSRDSPYNEQFF. CDR3 coding DNA: TGTGCCAGCAGTCGGGACAGCCCCTACAATGAGCAGTTCTTC. The chain carries TRBV6-2 or TRBV6-3 and TRBJ2-1; TRBD1 aligns across 7 bases. Per the germline V gene, CDR1 is MNHEY and CDR2 is SVGEGT. Trimming removed 5 bases from V and 2 bases from J; junction bases left unmatched: 3. This CDR3 is built from 14 residues.

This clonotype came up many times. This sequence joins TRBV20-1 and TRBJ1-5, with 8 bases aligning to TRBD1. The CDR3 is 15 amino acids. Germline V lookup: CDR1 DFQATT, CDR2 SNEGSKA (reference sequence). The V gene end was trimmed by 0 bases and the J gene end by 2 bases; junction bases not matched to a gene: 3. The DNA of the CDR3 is TGCAGTGCTAGAGAAAGGACAGGGCGCAATCAGCCCCAGCATTTT. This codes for CSARERTGRNQPQHF.

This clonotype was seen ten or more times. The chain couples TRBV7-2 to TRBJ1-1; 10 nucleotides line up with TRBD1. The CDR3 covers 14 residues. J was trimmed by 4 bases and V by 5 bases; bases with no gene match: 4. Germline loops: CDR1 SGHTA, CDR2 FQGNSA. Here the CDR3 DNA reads TGTGCCAGCAGCCCACGACAGGGGGCCACTGAAGCTTTCTTT. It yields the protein CASSPRQGATEAFF.

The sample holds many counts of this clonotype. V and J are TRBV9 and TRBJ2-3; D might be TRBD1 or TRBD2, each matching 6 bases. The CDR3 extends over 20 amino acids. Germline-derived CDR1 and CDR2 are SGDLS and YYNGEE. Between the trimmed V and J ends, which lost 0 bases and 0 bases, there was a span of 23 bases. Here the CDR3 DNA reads TGTGCCAGCAGCGTAGGATGGGGGGCAAGCCAACGATTTAGCACAGATACGCAGTATTTT. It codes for CASSVGWGASQRFSTDTQYF.

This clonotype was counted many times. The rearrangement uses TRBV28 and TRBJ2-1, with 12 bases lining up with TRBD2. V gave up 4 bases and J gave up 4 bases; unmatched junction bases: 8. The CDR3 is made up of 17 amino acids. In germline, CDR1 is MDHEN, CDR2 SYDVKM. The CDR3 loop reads CASSSRLAGEIYNEQFF. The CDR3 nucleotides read TGTGCCAGCAGTTCGAGACTAGCGGGGGAAATATACAATGAGCAGTTCTTC.

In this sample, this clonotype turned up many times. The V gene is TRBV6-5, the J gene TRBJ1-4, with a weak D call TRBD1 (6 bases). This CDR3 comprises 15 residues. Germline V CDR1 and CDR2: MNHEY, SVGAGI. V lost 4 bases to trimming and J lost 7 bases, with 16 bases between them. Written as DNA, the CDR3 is TGTGCCAGCAGTTTTTCCTTGGGGGCCGGTGAAAAACTGTTTTTT. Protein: CASSFSLGAGEKLFF.

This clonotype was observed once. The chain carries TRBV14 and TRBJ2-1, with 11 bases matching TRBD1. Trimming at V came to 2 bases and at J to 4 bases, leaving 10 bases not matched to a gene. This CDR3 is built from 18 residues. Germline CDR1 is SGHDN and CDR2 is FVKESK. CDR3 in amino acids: CASSQPLPGQGVYNEQFF. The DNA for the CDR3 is TGTGCCAGCAGCCAACCCCTCCCGGGACAGGGGGTATACAATGAGCAGTTCTTC.

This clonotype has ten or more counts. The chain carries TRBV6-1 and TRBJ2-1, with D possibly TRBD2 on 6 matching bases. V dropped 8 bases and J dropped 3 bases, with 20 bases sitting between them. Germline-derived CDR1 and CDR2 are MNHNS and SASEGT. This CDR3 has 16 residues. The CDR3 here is CASARTGTDNYNEQFF. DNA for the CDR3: TGTGCCAGCGCTCGGACGGGGACTGATAACTACAATGAGCAGTTCTTC.

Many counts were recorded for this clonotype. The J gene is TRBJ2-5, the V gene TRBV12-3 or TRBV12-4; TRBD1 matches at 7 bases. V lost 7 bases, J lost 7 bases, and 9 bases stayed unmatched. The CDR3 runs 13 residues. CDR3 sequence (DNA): TGTGCCAGCAAGGGACAGTACGGAGGGACCCAGTACTTC. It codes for CASKGQYGGTQYF.